This entry lists 6 T cell receptor beta chains sequenced from one sample in a study of cytomegalovirus exposure and HLA in healthy donors. PCR used 60 Vbeta primers and 13 Jbeta primers. The protocol was immunoSEQ multiplex PCR, while the TCRdb copy is restricted to in-frame clones and leaves out a portion. The sample lists about 150,000 clones, 60% to 85% occurring once. Specimen: PBMCs. Receptors originate from a woman in her forties in good health and CMV-seronegative.

As regards this clone: The junction and the germline gene differ at one end; a read error may be behind it. The J gene is TRBJ1-5, the V gene TRBV7-7; 12 bases align to TRBD1. CDR1 is SSHAT and CDR2 is FNYEAQ in the germline V gene (reference sequence). The CDR3 is 20 residues long. The CDR3 sequence is CASSSRGQGAWQIGNQPQHF. As DNA, the CDR3 is TGTGCTAGCAGCTCGAGGGGACAGGGGGCCTGGCAGATTGGCAATCAGCCCCAGCATTTT.

The chain links TRBV7-8 to TRBJ2-7; D possibly corresponds to TRBD2 (6 bases). V was cut by 5 bases and J by 2 bases, with 19 bases left in between. The germline gives CDR1 SGHVS, CDR2 FQNEAQ. This CDR3 spans 16 amino acids. The CDR3 nucleotides are TGTGCCAGCAGCCCGCTTGGAGGGCGCCTTACCTACGAGCAGTACTTC. It translates to CASSPLGGRLTYEQYF.

This clone was recorded only once. This sequence joins TRBV9 and TRBJ2-7; TRBD2 matches at 8 bases. With V trimmed by 4 bases and J by 0 bases, 9 bases remained unmatched. Germline V gives CDR1 SGDLS, CDR2 YYNGEE. The CDR3 runs 16 residues. The CDR3 region is CASSKSGSDPSYEQYF. The CDR3, as DNA: TGTGCCAGCAGCAAAAGCGGGAGCGATCCCTCCTACGAGCAGTACTTC.

The J gene is TRBJ2-2, the V gene TRBV27; no reliable D call. The CDR3 runs to 13 residues. The germline gives CDR1 MNHEY, CDR2 SMNVEV (reference sequence). V dropped 5 bases and J dropped 0 bases, with 4 bases sitting between them. This chain's CDR3 is CASSPSNTGELFF. DNA of the CDR3: TGTGCCAGCAGTCCATCGAACACCGGGGAGCTGTTTTTT.

V is TRBV11-3 and J is TRBJ2-5; TRBD2 agrees at 11 bases. V lost 1 base, J lost 4 bases, and 5 bases stayed unmatched. The CDR3 totals 16 residues. Germline values: CDR1 SGHNT, CDR2 YENEEA. The CDR3 bases are TGTGCCAGCAGCTTAGTACTAGCGGGAGAAGTAGAGACCCAGTACTTC. Protein: CASSLVLAGEVETQYF.

The chain employs TRBV4-1 and TRBJ2-6; D is uncertain. CDR1 is MGHRA, CDR2 YSYEKL, per germline. With 1 base removed from V and 0 bases from J, the gap between germline ends came to 10 bases. This CDR3 region has 17 residues. CDR3 nucleotides: TGCGCCAGCAGCCAAGGGCTTGCGGCCTCTGGGGCCAACGTCCTGACTTTC. This encodes CASSQGLAASGANVLTF.